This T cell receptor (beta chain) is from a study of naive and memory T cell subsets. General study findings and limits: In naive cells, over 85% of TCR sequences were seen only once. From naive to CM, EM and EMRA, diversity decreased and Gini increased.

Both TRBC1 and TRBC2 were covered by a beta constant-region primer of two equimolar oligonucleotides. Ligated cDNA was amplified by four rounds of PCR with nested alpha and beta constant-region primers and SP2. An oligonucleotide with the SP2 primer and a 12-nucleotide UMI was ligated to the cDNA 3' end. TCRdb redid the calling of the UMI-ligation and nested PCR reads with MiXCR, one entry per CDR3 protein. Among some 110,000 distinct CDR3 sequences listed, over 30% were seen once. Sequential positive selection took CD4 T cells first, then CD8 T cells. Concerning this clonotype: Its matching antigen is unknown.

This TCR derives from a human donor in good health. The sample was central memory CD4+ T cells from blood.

The CDR3 loop reads CASSLGAAGYTF. Written as DNA, the CDR3 is TGTGCCAGCAGCTTAGGGGCCGCTGGCTACACCTTC. The chain couples TRBV7-2 to TRBJ1-2; D is ambiguous. There are 12 residues in the CDR3. Trimming pared 1 base from V and 7 bases from J, leaving 7 bases between. CDR1 and CDR2 (germline): SGHTA, FQGNSA.